These 4 T cell receptor beta chains were sequenced from one sample in a study of cytomegalovirus exposure and HLA in healthy donors. This PCR relied on a set of 60 Vbeta primers and 13 Jbeta primers. Generated by immunoSEQ multiplex PCR, the TCRdb table keeps only in-frame clones and is missing some. The sample carries about 120,000 clones, around three quarters recorded once. Sequenced material: PBMCs. The receptors stem from a man aged 25-40 years in good health and CMV-seropositive.

With respect to this clone: The sample has other DNA sequences that encode this CDR3 too. The V gene is TRBV6-5, the J gene TRBJ1-3; D gene ambiguous. Germline CDR1 MNHEY, CDR2 SVGAGI. This CDR3 region has 16 residues. V lost 2 bases and J lost 0, with 11 bases in between. The CDR3 coding sequence is TGTGCCAGCAGTTACGATGGCGGGAACTCTGGAAACACCATATATTTT. It specifies CASSYDGGNSGNTIYF.

The CDR3 DNA follows: TGCAGCGTTGAGATAGCGGGGGTGTTCCTCGAGCAGTACTTC. Translation: CSVEIAGVFLEQYF. This chain connects TRBV29-1 to TRBJ2-7; TRBD2 agrees at 9 bases. V dropped 3 bases and J dropped 6; count of bases not matched to a gene: 9. CDR3 length: 14 residues. Per the germline V gene, CDR1 is SQVTM and CDR2 is ANQGSEA.

The chain combines TRBV6-1 with TRBJ1-5, with D tentatively TRBD1 (6 bases). The CDR3 covers 13 residues. Germline CDR1 and CDR2: MNHNS and SASEGT. Trimming removed 7 bases at V and 5 bases at J, with 12 bases between. CDR3 nucleotides: TGTGCCAGCAAAGCAGGGGTAGATCAGCCCCAGCATTTT. Its protein product is CASKAGVDQPQHF.

The V gene is TRBV4-1, the J gene TRBJ2-7, with TRBD2 identical over 11 bases. V shed 1 base and J 0 bases; nucleotides not matched to a gene: 11. This CDR3 spans 19 amino acids. Germline V lookup: CDR1 MGHRA, CDR2 YSYEKL. The CDR3 sequence is CASSQGPSGGRLSSYEQYF. The CDR3 coding sequence is TGCGCCAGCAGCCAAGGTCCTAGCGGGGGGCGATTAAGCTCCTACGAGCAGTACTTC.